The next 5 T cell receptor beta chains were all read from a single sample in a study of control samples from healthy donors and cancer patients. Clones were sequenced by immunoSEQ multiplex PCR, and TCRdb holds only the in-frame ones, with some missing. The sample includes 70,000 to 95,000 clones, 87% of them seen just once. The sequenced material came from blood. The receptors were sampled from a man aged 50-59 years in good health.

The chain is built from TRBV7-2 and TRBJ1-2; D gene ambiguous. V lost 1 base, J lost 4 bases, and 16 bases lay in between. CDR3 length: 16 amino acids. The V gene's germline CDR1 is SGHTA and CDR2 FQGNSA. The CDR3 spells CASSLVRVSSRYGYTF. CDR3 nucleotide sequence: TGTGCCAGCAGCTTAGTTCGGGTCTCATCTCGCTATGGCTACACCTTC.

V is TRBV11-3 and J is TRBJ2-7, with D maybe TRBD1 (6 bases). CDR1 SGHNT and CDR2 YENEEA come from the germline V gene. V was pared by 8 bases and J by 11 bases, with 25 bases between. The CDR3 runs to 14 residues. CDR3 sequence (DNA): TGTGCCAGCTCAAGCAGGGGACACATTCTGGAGAAGTACTTC. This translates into CASSSRGHILEKYF.

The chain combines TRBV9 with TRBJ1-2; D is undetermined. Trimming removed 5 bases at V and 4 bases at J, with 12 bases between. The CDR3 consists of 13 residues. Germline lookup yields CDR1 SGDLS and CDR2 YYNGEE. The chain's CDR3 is CASSYLGSYGYTF. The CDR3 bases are TGTGCCAGCAGTTATTTGGGGAGCTATGGCTACACCTTC.

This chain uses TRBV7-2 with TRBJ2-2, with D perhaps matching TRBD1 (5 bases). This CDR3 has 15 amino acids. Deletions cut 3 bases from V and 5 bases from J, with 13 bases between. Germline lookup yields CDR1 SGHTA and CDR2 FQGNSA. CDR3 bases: TGTGCCAGCAGCTTCAGGGATGGCGTGACCGGGGAGCTGTTTTTT. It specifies CASSFRDGVTGELFF. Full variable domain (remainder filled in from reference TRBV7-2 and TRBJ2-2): GAGVSQSPSNKVTEKGKDVELRCDPISGHTALYWYRQSLGQGLEFLIYFQGNSAPDKSGLPSDRFSAERTGGSVSTLTIQRTQQEDSAVYLCASSFRDGVTGELFFGEGSRLTVL.

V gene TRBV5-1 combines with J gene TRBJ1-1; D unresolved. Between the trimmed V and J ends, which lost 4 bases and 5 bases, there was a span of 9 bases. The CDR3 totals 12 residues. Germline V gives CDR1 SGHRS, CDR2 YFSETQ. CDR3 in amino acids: CASSRIKTEAFF. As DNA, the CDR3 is TGCGCCAGCAGCCGGATTAAAACTGAAGCTTTCTTT. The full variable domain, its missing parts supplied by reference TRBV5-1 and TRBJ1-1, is KAGVTQTPRYLIKTRGQQVTLSCSPISGHRSVSWYQQTPGQGLQFLFEYFSETQRNKGNFPGRFSGRQFSNSRSEMNVSTLELGDSALYLCASSRIKTEAFFGQGTRLTVV.